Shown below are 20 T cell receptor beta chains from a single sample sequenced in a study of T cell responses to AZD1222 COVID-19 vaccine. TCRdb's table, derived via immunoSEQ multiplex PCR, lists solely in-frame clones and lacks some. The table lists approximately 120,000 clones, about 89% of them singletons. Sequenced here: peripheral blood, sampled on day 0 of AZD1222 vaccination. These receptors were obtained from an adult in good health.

CDR3 DNA: TGTGCCAGCAGTTACTCGGTGGCCCTCGACACTGAAGCTTTCTTT. This encodes CASSYSVALDTEAFF. V and J are TRBV6-5 and TRBJ1-1; D ambiguous. V was trimmed by 0 bases and J by 3 bases, leaving 11 bases between them. Germline CDR1 and CDR2: MNHEY and SVGAGI. The CDR3 length is 15 residues.

CDR3 in DNA: TGTGCCAGCAACGTCCCCGGGACAGGGGGGAACACTGAAGCTTTCTTT. Its protein product is CASNVPGTGGNTEAFF. The chain is built from TRBV7-9 and TRBJ1-1, with 11 bases matching TRBD1. CDR1 is SEHNR, CDR2 FQNEAQ, per germline (reference sequence). The ends lost 7 bases at V and 1 base at J; junction bases unmatched: 8. The CDR3 sequence is 16 residues long.

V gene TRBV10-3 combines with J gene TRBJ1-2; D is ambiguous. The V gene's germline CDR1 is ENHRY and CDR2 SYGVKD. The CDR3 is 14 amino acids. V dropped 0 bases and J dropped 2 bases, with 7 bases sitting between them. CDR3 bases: TGTGCCATCAGTGAGTCCGACCGGAACTATGGCTACACCTTC. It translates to CAISESDRNYGYTF.

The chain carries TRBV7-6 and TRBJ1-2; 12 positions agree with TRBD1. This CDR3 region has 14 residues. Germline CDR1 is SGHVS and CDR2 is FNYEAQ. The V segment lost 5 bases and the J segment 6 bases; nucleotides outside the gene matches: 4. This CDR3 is CASSPGQGAHGYTF. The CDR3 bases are TGTGCCAGCAGCCCGGGACAGGGGGCACATGGCTACACCTTC.

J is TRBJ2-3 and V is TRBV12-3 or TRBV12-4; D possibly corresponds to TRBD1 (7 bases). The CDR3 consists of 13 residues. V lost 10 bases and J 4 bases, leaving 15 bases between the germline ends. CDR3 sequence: CAIGAGGPDTQYF. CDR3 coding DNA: TGTGCCATTGGGGCAGGGGGGCCAGATACGCAGTATTTT.

CDR3 protein: CASSPRAWNTEAFF. CDR3 DNA: TGTGCCAGCAGCCCCAGGGCTTGGAACACTGAAGCTTTCTTT. V gene TRBV5-5 combines with J gene TRBJ1-1; D is perhaps TRBD1 (5 bases). The CDR3 spans 14 residues. Looked up from germline, CDR1 is SGHKS and CDR2 is YYEKEE (reference sequence). The V end was cut by 4 bases, the J end by 1 base, with 11 bases between.

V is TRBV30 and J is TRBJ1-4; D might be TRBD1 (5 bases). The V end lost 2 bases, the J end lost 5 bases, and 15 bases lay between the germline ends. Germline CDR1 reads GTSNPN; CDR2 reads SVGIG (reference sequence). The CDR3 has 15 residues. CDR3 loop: CAWSYLRGRNEKLFF. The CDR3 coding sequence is TGTGCCTGGAGTTACCTCCGGGGACGGAATGAAAAACTGTTTTTT.

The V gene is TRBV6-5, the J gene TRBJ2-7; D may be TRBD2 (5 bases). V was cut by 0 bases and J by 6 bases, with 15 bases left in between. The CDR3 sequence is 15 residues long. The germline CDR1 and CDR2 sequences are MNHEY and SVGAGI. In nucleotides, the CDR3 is TGTGCCAGCAGTTACTCGTCGGGCCTGCGGGTCGAGCAGTACTTC. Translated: CASSYSSGLRVEQYF.

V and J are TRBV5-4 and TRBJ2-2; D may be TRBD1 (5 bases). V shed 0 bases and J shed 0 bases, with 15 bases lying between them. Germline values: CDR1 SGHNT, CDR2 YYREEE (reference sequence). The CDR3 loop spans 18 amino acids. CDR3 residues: CASSLEGWTDTNTGELFF. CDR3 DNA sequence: TGTGCCAGCAGCTTGGAAGGATGGACGGACACGAACACCGGGGAGCTGTTTTTT.

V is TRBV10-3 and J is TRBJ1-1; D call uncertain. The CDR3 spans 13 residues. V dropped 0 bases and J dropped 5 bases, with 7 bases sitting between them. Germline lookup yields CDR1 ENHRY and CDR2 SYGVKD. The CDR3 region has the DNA TGTGCCATCAGTGAGTCGGTGGGGACTGAAGCTTTCTTT. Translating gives CAISESVGTEAFF.

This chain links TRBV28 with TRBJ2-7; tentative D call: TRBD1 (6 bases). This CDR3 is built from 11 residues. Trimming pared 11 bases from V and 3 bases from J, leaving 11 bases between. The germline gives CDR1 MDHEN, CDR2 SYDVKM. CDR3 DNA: TGTGCCGTTGGGACAATCTACGAGCAGTACTTC. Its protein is CAVGTIYEQYF.

The CDR3 nucleotides read TGTGCCAGCAGTTCACAGGGGGCCTATAATTCACCCCTCCACTTT. Protein: CASSSQGAYNSPLHF. The chain uses TRBV6-5 and TRBJ1-6; 8 bases match TRBD1. The CDR3 contains 15 residues. Unmatched junction bases numbered 1, after V lost 4 bases and J lost 2 bases. Germline CDR1 MNHEY, CDR2 SVGAGI.

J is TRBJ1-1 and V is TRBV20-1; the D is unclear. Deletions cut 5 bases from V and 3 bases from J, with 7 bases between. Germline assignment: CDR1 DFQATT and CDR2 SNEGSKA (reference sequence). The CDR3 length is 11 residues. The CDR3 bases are TGCAGTGCTCTCCGGGACACTGAAGCTTTCTTT. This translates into CSALRDTEAFF.

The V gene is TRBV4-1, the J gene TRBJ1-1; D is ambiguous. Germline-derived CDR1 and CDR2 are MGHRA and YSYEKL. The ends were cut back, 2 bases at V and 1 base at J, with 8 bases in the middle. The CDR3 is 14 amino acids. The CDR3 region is CASSQMRSNTEAFF. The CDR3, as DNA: TGCGCCAGCAGCCAAATGAGATCGAACACTGAAGCTTTCTTT.

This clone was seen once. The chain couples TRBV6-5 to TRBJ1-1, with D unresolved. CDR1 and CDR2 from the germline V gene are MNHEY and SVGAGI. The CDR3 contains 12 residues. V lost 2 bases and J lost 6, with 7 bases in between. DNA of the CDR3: TGTGCCAGCAGTTACCTGAAGGCTGAAGCTTTCTTT. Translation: CASSYLKAEAFF.

The CDR3 region has the DNA TGTGCCAGCAGAGCCGGGCAACTGAACACTGAAGCTTTCTTT. Translation gives CASRAGQLNTEAFF. The chain combines TRBV6-4 with TRBJ1-1; no reliable D call. V was clipped by 6 bases and J by 0 bases, with 11 bases between them. CDR1 MRHNA and CDR2 SNTAGT come from the germline V gene. This CDR3 is 14 amino acids long.

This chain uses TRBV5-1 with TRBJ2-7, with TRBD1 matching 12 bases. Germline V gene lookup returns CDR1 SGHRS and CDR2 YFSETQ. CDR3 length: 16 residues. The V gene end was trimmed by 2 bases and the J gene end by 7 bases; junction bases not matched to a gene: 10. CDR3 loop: CASSLGTGGGGGEQYF. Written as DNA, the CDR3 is TGCGCCAGCAGCTTAGGGACAGGGGGCGGCGGCGGAGAGCAGTACTTC.

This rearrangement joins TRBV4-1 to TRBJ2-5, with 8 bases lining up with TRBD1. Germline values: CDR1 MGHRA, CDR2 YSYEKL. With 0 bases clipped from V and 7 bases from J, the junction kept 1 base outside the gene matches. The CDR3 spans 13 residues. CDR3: CASSQDTGGTQYF. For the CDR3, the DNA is TGCGCCAGCAGCCAAGATACAGGGGGGACCCAGTACTTC.

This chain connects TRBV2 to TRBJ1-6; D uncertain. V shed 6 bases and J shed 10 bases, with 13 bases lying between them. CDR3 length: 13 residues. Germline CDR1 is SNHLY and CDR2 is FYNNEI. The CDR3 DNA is TGTGCCAGCAGAAGGAGCCCTCAATCACCCCTCCACTTT. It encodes CASRRSPQSPLHF.

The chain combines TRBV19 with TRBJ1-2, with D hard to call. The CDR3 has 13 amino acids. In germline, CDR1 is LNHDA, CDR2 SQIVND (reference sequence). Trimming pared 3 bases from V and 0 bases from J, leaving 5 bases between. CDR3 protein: CASSMGPNYGYTF. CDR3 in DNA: TGTGCCAGTAGTATGGGTCCTAACTATGGCTACACCTTC.